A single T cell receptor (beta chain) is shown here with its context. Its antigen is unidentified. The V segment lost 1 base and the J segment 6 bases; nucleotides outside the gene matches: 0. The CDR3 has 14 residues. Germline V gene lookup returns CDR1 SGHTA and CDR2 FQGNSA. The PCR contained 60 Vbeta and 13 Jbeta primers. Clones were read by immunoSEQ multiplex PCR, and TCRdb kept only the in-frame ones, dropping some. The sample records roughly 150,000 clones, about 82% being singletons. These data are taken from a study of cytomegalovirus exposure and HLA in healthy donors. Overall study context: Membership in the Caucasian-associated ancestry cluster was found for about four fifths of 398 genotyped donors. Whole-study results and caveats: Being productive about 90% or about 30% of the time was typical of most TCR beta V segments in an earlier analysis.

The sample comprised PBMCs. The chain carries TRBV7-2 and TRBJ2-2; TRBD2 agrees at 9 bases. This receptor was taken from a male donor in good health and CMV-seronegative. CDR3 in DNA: TGTGCCAGCAGCTTAGGCGGGAGGGCCGGGGAGCTGTTTTTT. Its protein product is CASSLGGRAGELFF. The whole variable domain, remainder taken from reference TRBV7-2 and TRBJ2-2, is GAGVSQSPSNKVTEKGKDVELRCDPISGHTALYWYRQSLGQGLEFLIYFQGNSAPDKSGLPSDRFSAERTGGSVSTLTIQRTQQEDSAVYLCASSLGGRAGELFFGEGSRLTVL.